This TCR beta chain comes out of a study of blood T cell repertoires in COVID-19. Repertoires were generated with immunoSEQ multiplex PCR, while TCRdb's copy carries only in-frame clones and drops some. The data hold around 190,000 clones, with around 90% observed a single time. Self-reported history from a screening survey and questionnaire set each donor's cohort. Germline loops: CDR1 MNHEY, CDR2 SMNVEV (reference sequence). This CDR3 comprises 14 residues. With V trimmed by 4 bases and J by 5 bases, 2 bases remained unmatched. The rearrangement links TRBV27 to TRBJ2-7, with 13 bases that match TRBD2. The TCR was taken from a woman aged 18-29 years who had recovered from COVID-19. Specimen: PBMCs or T cells enriched from blood (not recorded which). The CDR3 here is CASSWTSGSNEQYF. In nucleotides, the CDR3 is TGTGCCAGCAGTTGGACTAGCGGGAGCAACGAGCAGTACTTC.